This TCR beta chain was sequenced in a study of T cell responses to AZD1222 COVID-19 vaccine. Here immunoSEQ multiplex PCR was the method, and the copy in TCRdb shows in-frame clones only, minus some. The sample has 110,000 or so clones; about 86% are singletons. General study results and limits: Spike was spanned by vaccine-associated CD4 TCRs, with dominance at 160-218 and 743-854. Possibly, clonal diversity was underestimated; donors were largely white British and included more females. None of the repertoires were sampled until the peak T cell response had passed. At baseline, just a handful of AZD1222 recipients tested seropositive.

Germline CDR1 reads SGHTA; CDR2 reads FQGNSA. The germline V and J ends were trimmed by 6 bases and 1 base, with 13 bases remaining between them. The CDR3 totals 14 residues. Concerning this clone: Its antigen is unidentified.

The sequences come from peripheral blood, collected 28 days after the second AZD1222 dose. The sequence derives from an adult who received the AZD1222 COVID-19 vaccine. The chain uses TRBV7-2 and TRBJ2-7, with D tentatively TRBD1 (6 bases). As DNA, the CDR3 is TGTGCCAGCAGGCGGAAACAGGGATCCTACGAGCAGTACTTC. This gives the protein CASRRKQGSYEQYF.